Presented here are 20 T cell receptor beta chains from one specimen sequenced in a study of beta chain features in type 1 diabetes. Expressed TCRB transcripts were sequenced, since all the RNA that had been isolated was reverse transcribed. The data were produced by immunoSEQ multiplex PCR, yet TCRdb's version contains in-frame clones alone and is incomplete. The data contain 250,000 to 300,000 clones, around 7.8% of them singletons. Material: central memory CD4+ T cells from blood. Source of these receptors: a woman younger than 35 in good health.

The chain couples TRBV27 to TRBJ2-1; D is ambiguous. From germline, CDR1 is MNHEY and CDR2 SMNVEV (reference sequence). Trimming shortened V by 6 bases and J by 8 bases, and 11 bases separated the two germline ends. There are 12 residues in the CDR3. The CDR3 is CASSSWFDEQFF. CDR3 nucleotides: TGTGCCAGCAGCTCCTGGTTTGATGAGCAGTTCTTC.

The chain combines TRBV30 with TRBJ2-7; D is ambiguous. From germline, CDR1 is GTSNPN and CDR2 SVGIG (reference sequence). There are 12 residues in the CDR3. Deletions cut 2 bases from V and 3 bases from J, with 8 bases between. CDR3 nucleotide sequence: TGTGCCTGGAGTAAGGGTGACTACGAGCAGTACTTC. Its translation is CAWSKGDYEQYF. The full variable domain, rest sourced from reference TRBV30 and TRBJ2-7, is SQTIHQWPATLVQPVGSPLSLECTVEGTSNPNLYWYRQAAGRGLQLLFYSVGIGQISSEVPQNLSASRPQDRQFILSSKKLLLSDSGFYLCAWSKGDYEQYFGPGTRLTVT.

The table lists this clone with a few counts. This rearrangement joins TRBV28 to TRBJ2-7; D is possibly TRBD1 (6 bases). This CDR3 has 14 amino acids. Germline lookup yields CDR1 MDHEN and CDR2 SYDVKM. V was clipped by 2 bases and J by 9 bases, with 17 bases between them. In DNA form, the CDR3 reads TGTGCCAGCAGTTTACTACAGGGTGGTGGGTGGCAGTACGTC. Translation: CASSLLQGGGWQYV.

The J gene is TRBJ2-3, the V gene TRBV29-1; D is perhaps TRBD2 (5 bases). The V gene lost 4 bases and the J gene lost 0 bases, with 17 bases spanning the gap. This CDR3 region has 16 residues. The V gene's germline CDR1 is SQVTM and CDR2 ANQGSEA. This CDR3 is CSVAGERQTSTDTQYF. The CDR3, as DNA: TGCAGCGTTGCCGGGGAGCGGCAGACTAGCACAGATACGCAGTATTTT.

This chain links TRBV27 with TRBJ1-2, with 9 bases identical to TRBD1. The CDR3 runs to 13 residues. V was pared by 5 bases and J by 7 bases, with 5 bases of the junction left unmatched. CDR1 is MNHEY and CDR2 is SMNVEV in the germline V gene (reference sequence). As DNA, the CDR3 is TGTGCCAGCAGTCCCTCGACAGGGGGTGGCTACACCTTC. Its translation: CASSPSTGGGYTF.

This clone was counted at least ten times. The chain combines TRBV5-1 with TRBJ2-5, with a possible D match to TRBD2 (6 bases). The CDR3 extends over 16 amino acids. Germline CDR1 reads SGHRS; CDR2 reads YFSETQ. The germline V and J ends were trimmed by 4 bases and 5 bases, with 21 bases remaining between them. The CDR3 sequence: CASSPSGGVLGETQYF. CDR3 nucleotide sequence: TGCGCCAGCAGCCCATCCGGCGGGGTGTTGGGTGAGACCCAGTACTTC. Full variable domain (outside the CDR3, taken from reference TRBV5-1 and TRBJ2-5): KAGVTQTPRYLIKTRGQQVTLSCSPISGHRSVSWYQQTPGQGLQFLFEYFSETQRNKGNFPGRFSGRQFSNSRSEMNVSTLELGDSALYLCASSPSGGVLGETQYFGPGTRLLVL.

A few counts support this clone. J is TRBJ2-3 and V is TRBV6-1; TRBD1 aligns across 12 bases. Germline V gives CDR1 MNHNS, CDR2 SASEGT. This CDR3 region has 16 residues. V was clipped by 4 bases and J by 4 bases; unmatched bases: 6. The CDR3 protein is CASSVRDRGPPDTQYF. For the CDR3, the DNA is TGTGCCAGCAGTGTGAGGGACAGGGGGCCACCAGATACGCAGTATTTT.

The CDR3 bases are TGTGCCAGCAGCGCCCATCAGGGGCGGCTTGAAAAACTGTTTTTT. It encodes CASSAHQGRLEKLFF. The rearrangement links TRBV9 to TRBJ1-4, with a weak D call TRBD1 (6 bases). The germline V gene encodes CDR1 SGDLS and CDR2 YYNGEE. V lost 3 bases to trimming and J lost 7 bases, with 16 bases between them. The CDR3 has 15 amino acids. Drawing the rest from reference TRBV9 and TRBJ1-4, the complete variable domain is DSGVTQTPKHLITATGQRVTLRCSPRSGDLSVYWYQQSLDQGLQFLIQYYNGEERAKGNILERFSAQQFPDLHSELNLSSLELGDSALYFCASSAHQGRLEKLFFGSGTQLSVL.

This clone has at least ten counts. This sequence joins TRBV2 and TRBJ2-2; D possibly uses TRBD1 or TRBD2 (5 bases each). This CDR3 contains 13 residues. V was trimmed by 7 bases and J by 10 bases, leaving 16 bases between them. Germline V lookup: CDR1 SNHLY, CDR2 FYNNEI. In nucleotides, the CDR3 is TGTGCCAGCACCAACCCGCCGGGGCCGGAGCTGTTTTTT. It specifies CASTNPPGPELFF. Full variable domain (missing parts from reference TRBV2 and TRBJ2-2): EPEVTQTPSHQVTQMGQEVILRCVPISNHLYFYWYRQILGQKVEFLVSFYNNEISEKSEIFDDQFSVERPDGSNFTLKIRSTKLEDSAMYFCASTNPPGPELFFGEGSRLTVL.

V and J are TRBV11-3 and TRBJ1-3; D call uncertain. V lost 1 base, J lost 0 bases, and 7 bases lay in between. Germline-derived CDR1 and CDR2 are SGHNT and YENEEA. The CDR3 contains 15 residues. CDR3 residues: CASSLGVLSGNTIYF. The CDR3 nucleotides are TGTGCCAGCAGCTTAGGGGTCCTCTCTGGAAACACCATATATTTT. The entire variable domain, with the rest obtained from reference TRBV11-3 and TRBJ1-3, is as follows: EAGVVQSPRYKIIEKKQPVAFWCNPISGHNTLYWYLQNLGQGPELLIRYENEEAVDDSQLPKDRFSAERLKGVDSTLKIQPAELGDSAVYLCASSLGVLSGNTIYFGEGSWLTVV.

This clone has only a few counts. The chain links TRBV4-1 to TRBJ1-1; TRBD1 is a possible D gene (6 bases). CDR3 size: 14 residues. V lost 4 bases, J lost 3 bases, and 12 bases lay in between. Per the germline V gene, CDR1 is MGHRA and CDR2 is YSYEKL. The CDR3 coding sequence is TGCGCCAGCAGCCGGGGGGGGCAGGACACTGAAGCTTTCTTT. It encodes CASSRGGQDTEAFF.

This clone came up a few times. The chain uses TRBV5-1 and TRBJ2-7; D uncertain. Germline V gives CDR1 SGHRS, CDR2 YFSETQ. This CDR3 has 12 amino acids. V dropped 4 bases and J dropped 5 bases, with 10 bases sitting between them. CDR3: CASSLLLDEQYF. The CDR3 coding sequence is TGCGCCAGCAGCCTCCTACTTGACGAGCAGTACTTC.

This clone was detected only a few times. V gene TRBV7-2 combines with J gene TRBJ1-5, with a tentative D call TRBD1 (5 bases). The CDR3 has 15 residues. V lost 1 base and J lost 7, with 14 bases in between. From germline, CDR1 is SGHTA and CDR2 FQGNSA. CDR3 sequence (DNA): TGTGCCAGCAGCTTAGAGGTTGGGGGGATACAGCCCCAGCATTTT. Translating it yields CASSLEVGGIQPQHF.

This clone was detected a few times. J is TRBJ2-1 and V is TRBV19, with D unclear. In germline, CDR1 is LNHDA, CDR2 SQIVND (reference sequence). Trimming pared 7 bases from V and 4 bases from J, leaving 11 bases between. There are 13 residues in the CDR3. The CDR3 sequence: CASTAASYNEQFF. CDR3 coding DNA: TGTGCCAGTACGGCGGCATCTTACAATGAGCAGTTCTTC.

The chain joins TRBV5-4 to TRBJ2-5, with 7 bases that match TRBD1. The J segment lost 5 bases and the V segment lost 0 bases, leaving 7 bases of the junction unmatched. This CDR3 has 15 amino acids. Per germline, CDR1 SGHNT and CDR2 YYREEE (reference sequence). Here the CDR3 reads CASSLVAGGRETQYF. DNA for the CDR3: TGTGCCAGCAGCTTGGTCGCAGGGGGACGCGAGACCCAGTACTTC.

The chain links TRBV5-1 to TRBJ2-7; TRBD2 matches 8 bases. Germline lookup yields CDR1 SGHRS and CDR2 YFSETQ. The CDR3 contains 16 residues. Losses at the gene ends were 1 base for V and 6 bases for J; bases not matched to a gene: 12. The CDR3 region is CASSLRLTGGPGEQYF. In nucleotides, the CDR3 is TGCGCCAGCAGCTTGAGATTGACGGGAGGGCCGGGCGAGCAGTACTTC.

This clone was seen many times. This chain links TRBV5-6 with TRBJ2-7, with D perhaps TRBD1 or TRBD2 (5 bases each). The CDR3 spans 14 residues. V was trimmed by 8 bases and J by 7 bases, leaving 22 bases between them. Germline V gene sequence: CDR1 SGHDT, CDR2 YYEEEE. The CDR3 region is CASEKGVRRTEQYF. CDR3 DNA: TGTGCCAGTGAAAAAGGGGTAAGGAGGACAGAGCAGTACTTC.

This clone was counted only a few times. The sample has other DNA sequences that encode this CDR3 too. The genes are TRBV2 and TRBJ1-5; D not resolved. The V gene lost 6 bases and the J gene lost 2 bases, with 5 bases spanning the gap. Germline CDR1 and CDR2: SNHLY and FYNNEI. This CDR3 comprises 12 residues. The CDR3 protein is CASSGGNQPQHF. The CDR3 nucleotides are TGTGCCAGCAGCGGGGGCAATCAGCCCCAGCATTTT.

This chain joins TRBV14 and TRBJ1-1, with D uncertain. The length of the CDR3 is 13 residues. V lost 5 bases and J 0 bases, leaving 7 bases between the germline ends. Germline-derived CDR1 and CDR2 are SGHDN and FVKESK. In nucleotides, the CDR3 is TGTGCCAGCAGCGTTACGATGAACACTGAAGCTTTCTTT. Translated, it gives CASSVTMNTEAFF.

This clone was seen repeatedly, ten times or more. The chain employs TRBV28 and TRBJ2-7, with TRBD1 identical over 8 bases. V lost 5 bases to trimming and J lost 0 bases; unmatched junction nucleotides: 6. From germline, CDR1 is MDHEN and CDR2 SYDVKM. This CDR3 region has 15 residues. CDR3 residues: CASSEGQGGSYEQYV. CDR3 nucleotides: TGTGCCAGCAGTGAAGGACAGGGAGGCTCCTACGAGCAGTACGTC.